This T cell receptor beta chain was sequenced during a study of T cell repertoires in cytomegalovirus infection. The V and J ends lost 4 bases and 6 bases respectively, with 9 bases between them. CDR1 is LNHDA, CDR2 SQIVND, per germline (reference sequence). The CDR3 totals 12 residues. TCRdb itself ran the reads through MiXCR, one entry per CDR3 protein. The sample includes under 850,000 distinct CDR3 sequences, 35% of them seen just once. The chain joins TRBV19 to TRBJ1-1; D is possibly TRBD1 (6 bases). The sequenced sample was PBMCs. The TCR sequence derives from a human donor in good health (CMV status not recorded). Some clones in this sample may be carry-over from other donors' samples. The CDR3 sequence: CASSTGESEAFF. The CDR3 DNA sequence: TGTGCCAGTAGTACAGGGGAGTCTGAAGCTTTCTTT.